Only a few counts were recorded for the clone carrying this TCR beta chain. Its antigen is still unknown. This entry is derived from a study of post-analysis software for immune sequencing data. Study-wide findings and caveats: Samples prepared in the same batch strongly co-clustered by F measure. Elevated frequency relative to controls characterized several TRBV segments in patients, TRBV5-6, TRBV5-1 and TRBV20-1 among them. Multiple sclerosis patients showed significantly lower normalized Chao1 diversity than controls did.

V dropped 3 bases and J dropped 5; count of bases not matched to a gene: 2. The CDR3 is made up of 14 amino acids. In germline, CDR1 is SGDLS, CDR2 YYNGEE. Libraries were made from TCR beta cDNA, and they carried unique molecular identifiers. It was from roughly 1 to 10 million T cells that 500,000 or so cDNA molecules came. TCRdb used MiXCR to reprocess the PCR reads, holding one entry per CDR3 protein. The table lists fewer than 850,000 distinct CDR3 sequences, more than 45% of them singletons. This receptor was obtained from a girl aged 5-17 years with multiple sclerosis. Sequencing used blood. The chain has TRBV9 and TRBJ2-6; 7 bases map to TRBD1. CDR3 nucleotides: TGTGCCAGCAGCGCAGGGGGTAGGGCCAACGTCCTGACTTTC. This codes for CASSAGGRANVLTF.